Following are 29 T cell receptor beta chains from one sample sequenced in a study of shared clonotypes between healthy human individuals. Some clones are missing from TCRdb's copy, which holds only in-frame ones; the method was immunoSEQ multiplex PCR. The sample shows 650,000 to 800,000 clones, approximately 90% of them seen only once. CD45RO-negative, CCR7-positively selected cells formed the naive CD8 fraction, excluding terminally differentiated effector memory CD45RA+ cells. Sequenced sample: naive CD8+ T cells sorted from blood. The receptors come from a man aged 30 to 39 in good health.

This CDR3 is CSVETRTASYTF. The CDR3 DNA sequence: TGCAGCGTTGAAACGCGGACAGCCAGCTACACCTTC. The genes are TRBV29-1 and TRBJ1-2, with D perhaps matching TRBD1 (6 bases). Germline V lookup: CDR1 SQVTM, CDR2 ANQGSEA. This CDR3 region has 12 residues. V shed 2 bases and J shed 9 bases, with 13 bases lying between them.

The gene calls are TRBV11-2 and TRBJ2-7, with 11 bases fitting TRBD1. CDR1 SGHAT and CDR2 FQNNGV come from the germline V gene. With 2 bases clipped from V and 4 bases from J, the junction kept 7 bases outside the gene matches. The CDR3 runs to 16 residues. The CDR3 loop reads CASSLTGTGGSYEQYF. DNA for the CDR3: TGTGCCAGCAGCTTAACCGGGACAGGGGGGTCTTACGAGCAGTACTTC. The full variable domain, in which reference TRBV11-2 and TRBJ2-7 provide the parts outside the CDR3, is EAGVAQSPRYKIIEKRQSVAFWCNPISGHATLYWYQQILGQGPKLLIQFQNNGVVDDSQLPKDRFSAERLKGVDSTLKIQPAKLEDSAVYLCASSLTGTGGSYEQYFGPGTRLTVT.

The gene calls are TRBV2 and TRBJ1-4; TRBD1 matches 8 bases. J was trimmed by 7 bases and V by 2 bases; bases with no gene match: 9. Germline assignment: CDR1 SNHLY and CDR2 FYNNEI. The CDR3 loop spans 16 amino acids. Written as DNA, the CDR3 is TGTGCCAGCAGTGAATGGTTGCGGACAGGGCTTGAAAAACTGTTTTTT. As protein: CASSEWLRTGLEKLFF. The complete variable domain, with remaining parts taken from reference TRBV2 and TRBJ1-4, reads EPEVTQTPSHQVTQMGQEVILRCVPISNHLYFYWYRQILGQKVEFLVSFYNNEISEKSEIFDDQFSVERPDGSNFTLKIRSTKLEDSAMYFCASSEWLRTGLEKLFFGSGTQLSVL.

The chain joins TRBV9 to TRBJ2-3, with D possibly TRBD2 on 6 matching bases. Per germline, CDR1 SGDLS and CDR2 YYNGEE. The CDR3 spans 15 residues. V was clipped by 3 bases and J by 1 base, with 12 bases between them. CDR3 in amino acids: CASSGGGLGTDTQYF. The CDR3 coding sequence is TGTGCCAGCAGCGGCGGAGGGTTGGGCACAGATACGCAGTATTTT.

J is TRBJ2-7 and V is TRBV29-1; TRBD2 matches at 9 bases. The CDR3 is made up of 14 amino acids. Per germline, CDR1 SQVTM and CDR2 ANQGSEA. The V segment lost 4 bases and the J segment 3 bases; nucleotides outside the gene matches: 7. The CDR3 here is CSVVGLAGFYEQYF. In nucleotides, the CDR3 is TGCAGCGTTGTGGGGCTAGCGGGATTCTACGAGCAGTACTTC.

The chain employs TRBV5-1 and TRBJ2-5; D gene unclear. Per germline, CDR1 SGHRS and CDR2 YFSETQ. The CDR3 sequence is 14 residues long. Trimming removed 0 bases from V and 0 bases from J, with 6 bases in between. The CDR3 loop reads CASSLVANQETQYF. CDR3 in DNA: TGCGCCAGCAGCTTGGTTGCGAACCAAGAGACCCAGTACTTC.

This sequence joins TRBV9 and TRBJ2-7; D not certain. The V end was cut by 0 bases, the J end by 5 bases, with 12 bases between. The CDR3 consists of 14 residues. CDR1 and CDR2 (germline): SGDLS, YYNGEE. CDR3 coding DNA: TGTGCCAGCAGCGTAGAAGTTTCTCGCGACGAGCAGTACTTC. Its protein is CASSVEVSRDEQYF.

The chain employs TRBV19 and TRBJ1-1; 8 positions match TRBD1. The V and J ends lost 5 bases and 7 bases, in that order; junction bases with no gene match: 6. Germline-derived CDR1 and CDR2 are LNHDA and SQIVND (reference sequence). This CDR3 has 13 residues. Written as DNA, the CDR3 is TGTGCCAGTAGTCCCCGACAGGGGTTTGAAGCTTTCTTT. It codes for CASSPRQGFEAFF.

In DNA form, the CDR3 reads TGTGCCAGCTCACCACTCGGGTCAACTCACAATCAGCCCCAGCATTTT. This sequence encodes CASSPLGSTHNQPQHF. V gene TRBV18 combines with J gene TRBJ1-5; D call uncertain. Germline V gives CDR1 KGHSH, CDR2 LQKENI. CDR3 length: 16 amino acids. Trimming stripped 1 base from V and 3 bases from J, with 13 bases between.

CDR3 amino acids: CASSSDRGLSYEQYF. For the CDR3, the DNA is TGCGCCAGCAGCTCCGACAGGGGACTCTCCTACGAGCAGTACTTC. The chain uses TRBV5-1 and TRBJ2-7, with 8 nucleotides matching TRBD1. With 3 bases clipped from V and 0 bases from J, the junction kept 5 bases outside the gene matches. CDR3 length: 15 amino acids. From germline, CDR1 is SGHRS and CDR2 YFSETQ.

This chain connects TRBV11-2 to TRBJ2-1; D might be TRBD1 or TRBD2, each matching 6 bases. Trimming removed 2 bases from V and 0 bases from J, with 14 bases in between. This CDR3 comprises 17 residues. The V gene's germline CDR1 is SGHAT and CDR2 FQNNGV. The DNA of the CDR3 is TGTGCCAGCAGCTTAAGTCCGGGGGCAAGCTCCTACAATGAGCAGTTCTTC. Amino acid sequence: CASSLSPGASSYNEQFF.

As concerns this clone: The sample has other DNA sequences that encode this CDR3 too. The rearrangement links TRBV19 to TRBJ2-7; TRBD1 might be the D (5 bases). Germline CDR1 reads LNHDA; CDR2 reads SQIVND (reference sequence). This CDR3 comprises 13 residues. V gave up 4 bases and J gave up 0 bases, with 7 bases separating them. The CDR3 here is CASSRDSSYEQYF. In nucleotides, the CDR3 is TGTGCCAGTAGTAGAGACAGCTCCTACGAGCAGTACTTC. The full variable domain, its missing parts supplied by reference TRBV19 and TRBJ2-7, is DGGITQSPKYLFRKEGQNVTLSCEQNLNHDAMYWYRQDPGQGLRLIYYSQIVNDFQKGDIAEGYSVSREKKESFPLTVTSAQKNPTAFYLCASSRDSSYEQYFGPGTRLTVT.

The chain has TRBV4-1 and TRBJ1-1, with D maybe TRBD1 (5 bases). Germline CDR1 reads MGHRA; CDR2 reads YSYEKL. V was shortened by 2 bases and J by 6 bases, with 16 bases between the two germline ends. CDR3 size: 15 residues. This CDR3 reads CASSQHDSGAPEAFF. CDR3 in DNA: TGCGCCAGCAGCCAACATGACAGCGGAGCCCCTGAAGCTTTCTTT.

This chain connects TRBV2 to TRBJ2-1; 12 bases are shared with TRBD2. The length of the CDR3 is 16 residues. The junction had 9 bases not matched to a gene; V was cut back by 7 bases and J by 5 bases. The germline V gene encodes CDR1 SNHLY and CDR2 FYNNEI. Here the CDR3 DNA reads TGTGCCAGCATTAGGACTAGCGGGATGTATAACAATGAGCAGTTCTTC. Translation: CASIRTSGMYNNEQFF.

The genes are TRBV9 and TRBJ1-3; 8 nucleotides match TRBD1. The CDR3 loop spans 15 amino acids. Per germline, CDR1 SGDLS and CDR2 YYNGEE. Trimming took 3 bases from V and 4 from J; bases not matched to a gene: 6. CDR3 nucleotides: TGTGCCAGCAGCGCCGGACAGGGCGGAGGAAACACCATATATTTT. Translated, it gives CASSAGQGGGNTIYF.

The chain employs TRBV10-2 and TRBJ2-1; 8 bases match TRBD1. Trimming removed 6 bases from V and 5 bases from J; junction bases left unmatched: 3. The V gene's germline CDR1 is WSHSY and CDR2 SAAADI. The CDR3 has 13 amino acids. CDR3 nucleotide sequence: TGCGCCAGCAGGGGGGACAGGAACAATGAGCAGTTCTTC. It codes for CASRGDRNNEQFF.

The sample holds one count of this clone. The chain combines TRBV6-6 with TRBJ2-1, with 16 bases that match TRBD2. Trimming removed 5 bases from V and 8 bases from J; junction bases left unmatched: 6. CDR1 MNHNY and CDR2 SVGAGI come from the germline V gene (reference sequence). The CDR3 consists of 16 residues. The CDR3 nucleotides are TGTGCCAGCAGTCAGGGACTAGCGGGGGGGTTCTATGAGCAGTTCTTC. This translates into CASSQGLAGGFYEQFF.

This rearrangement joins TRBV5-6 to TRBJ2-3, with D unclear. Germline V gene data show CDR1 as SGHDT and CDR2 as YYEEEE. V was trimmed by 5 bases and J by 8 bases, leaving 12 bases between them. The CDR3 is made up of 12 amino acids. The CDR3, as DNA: TGTGCCAGCAGTGAGCCCCCGGGTACGCAGTATTTT. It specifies CASSEPPGTQYF.

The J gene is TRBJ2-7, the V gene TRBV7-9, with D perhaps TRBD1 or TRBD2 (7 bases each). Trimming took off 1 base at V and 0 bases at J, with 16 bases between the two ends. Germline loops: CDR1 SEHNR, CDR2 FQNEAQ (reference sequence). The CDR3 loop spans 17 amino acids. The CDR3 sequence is CASSLGGRGLSSYEQYF. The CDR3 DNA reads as TGTGCCAGCAGCTTAGGAGGGAGGGGGCTAAGCTCCTACGAGCAGTACTTC.

The CDR3 nucleotides are TGCGCCAGCAGCCAAATTCGATCGCTGGCGGACTACGAGCAGTACTTC. Its protein is CASSQIRSLADYEQYF. The chain employs TRBV4-1 and TRBJ2-7; D gene unclear. Germline V lookup: CDR1 MGHRA, CDR2 YSYEKL. The CDR3 is made up of 16 amino acids. Deletions cut 2 bases from V and 3 bases from J, with 17 bases between.

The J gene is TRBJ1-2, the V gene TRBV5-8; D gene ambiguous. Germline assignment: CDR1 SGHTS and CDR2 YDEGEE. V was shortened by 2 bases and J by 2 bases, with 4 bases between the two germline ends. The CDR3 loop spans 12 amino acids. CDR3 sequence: CASSLLNYGYTF. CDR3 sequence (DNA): TGTGCCAGCAGCTTACTGAACTATGGCTACACCTTC.

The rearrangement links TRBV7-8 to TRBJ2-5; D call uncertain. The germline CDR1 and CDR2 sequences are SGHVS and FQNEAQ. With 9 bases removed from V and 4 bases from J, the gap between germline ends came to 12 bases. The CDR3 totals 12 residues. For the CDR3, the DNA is TGTGCCAGTGTCGTAACACTAGAGACCCAGTACTTC. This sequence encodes CASVVTLETQYF.

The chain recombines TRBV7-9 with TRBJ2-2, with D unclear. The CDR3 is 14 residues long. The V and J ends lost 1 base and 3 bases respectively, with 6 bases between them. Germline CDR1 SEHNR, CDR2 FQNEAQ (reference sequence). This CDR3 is CASSLVQDTGELFF. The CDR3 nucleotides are TGTGCCAGCAGCTTAGTTCAGGACACCGGGGAGCTGTTTTTT.

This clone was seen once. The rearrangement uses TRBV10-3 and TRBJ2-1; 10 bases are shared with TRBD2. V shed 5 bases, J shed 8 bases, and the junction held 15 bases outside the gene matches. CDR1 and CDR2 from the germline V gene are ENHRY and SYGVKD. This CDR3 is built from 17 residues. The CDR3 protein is CAISSQPFPGTSDEQFF. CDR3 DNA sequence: TGTGCCATCAGTTCGCAGCCTTTTCCCGGGACTAGCGATGAGCAGTTCTTC.

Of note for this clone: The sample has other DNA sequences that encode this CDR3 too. CDR3 protein: CASSQDRGVYEQYF. The DNA of the CDR3 is TGCGCCAGCAGCCAGGACAGGGGGGTCTACGAGCAGTACTTC. The J gene is TRBJ2-7, the V gene TRBV4-3; TRBD1 matches 10 bases. Trimming took 3 bases from V and 3 from J; bases not matched to a gene: 2. CDR3 size: 14 residues. Germline CDR1 LGHNA, CDR2 YSLEER.

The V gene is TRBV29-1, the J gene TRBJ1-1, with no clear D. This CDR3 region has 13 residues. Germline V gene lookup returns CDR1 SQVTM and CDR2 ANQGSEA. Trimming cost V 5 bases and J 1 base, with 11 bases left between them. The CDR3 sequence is CSVYTPGNTEAFF. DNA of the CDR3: TGCAGCGTTTATACCCCAGGGAACACTGAAGCTTTCTTT.

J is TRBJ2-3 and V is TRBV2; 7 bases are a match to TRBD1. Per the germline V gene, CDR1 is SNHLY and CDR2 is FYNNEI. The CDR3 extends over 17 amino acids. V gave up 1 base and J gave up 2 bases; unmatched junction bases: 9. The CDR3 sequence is CASSEVEGTVATDTQYF. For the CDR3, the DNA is TGTGCCAGCAGTGAAGTAGAAGGGACAGTGGCCACAGATACGCAGTATTTT. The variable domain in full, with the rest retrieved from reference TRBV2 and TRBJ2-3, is EPEVTQTPSHQVTQMGQEVILRCVPISNHLYFYWYRQILGQKVEFLVSFYNNEISEKSEIFDDQFSVERPDGSNFTLKIRSTKLEDSAMYFCASSEVEGTVATDTQYFGPGTRLTVL.

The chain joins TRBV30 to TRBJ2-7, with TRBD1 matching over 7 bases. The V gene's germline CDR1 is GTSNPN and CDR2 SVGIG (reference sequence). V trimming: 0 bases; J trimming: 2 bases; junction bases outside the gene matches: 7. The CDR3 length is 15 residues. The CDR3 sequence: CAWSVGTATTYEQYF. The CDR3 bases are TGTGCCTGGAGTGTTGGGACAGCAACAACCTACGAGCAGTACTTC. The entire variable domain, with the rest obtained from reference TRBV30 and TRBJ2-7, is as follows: SQTIHQWPATLVQPVGSPLSLECTVEGTSNPNLYWYRQAAGRGLQLLFYSVGIGQISSEVPQNLSASRPQDRQFILSSKKLLLSDSGFYLCAWSVGTATTYEQYFGPGTRLTVT.

CDR3 protein: CSVRTGTSGRARTGELFF. CDR3 nucleotide sequence: TGCAGCGTAAGAACCGGGACTAGCGGGAGGGCCAGGACCGGGGAGCTGTTTTTT. The rearrangement links TRBV29-1 to TRBJ2-2; the match to TRBD2 covers 16 bases. This CDR3 is built from 18 residues. The ends lost 6 bases at V and 5 bases at J; junction bases unmatched: 12. Germline V gene sequence: CDR1 SQVTM, CDR2 ANQGSEA.